This T cell receptor (beta chain) comes out of a study of blood T cell repertoires in COVID-19. CDR1 KGHSH and CDR2 LQKENI come from the germline V gene. Deletions cut 3 bases from V and 1 base from J, with 15 bases between. This CDR3 has 16 residues. Some clones are missing from TCRdb's copy, which holds only in-frame ones; the method was immunoSEQ multiplex PCR. There are 540,000 or so clones in the sample; about 88% occur only once, and roughly 7.3% lies in the top ten. The chain links TRBV18 to TRBJ1-1, with a tentative D call TRBD1 (6 bases). Sequencing was performed on peripheral blood. This receptor was obtained from a woman in her fifties or sixties with COVID-19, enrolled during active disease. The chain's CDR3 is CASSPNKQGGNTEAFF. As DNA, the CDR3 is TGTGCCAGCTCACCTAATAAACAGGGTGGGAACACTGAAGCTTTCTTT.